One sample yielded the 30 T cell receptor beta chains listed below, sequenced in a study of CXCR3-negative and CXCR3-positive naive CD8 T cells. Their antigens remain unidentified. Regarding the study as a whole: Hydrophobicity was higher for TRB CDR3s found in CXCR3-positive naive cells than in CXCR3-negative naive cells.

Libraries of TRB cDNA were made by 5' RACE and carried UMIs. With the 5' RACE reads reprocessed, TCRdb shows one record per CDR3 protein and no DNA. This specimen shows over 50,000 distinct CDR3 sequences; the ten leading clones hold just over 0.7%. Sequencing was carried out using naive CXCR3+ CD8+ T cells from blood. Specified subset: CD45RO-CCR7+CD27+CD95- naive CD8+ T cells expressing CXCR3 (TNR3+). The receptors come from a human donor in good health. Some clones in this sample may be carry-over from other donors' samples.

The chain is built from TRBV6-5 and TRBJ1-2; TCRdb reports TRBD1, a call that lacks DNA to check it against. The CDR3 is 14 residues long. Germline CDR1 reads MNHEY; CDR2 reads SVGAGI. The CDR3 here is CATSPGIRADGYTF.

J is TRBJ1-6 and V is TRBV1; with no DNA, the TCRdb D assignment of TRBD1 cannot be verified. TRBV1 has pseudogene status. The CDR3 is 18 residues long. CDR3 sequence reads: CTSTAGRHWRSYNSPLHF.

Here the CDR3 reads CASSTSMLGLETQYF. The rearrangement joins TRBV11-3 to TRBJ2-5; TCRdb designates TRBD1, a call that cannot be tested without DNA. Germline V lookup: CDR1 SGHNT, CDR2 YENEEA. The CDR3 length is 15 residues.

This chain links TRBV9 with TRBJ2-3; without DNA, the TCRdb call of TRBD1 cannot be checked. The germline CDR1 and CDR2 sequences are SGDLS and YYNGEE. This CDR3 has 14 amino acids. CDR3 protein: CASSVGTGGDTQYF.

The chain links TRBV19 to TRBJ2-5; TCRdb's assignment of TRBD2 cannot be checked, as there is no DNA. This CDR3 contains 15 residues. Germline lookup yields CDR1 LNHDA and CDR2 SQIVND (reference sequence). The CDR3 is CASTTGTTSSEPQYF.

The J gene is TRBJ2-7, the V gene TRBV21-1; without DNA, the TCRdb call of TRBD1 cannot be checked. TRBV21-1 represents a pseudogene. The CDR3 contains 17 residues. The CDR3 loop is CASSKALKAQGAHEQYF.

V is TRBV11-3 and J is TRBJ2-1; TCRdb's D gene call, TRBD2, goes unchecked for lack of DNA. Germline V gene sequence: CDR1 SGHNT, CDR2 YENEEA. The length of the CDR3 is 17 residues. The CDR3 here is CASSLVAGGVSYNEQFF. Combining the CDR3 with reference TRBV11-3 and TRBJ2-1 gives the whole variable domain EAGVVQSPRYKIIEKKQPVAFWCNPISGHNTLYWYLQNLGQGPELLIRYENEEAVDDSQLPKDRFSAERLKGVDSTLKIQPAELGDSAVYLCASSLVAGGVSYNEQFFGPGTRLTVL.

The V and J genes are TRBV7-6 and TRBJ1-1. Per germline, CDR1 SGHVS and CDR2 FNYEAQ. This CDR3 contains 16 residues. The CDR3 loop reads CASSLVNLMSNTEAFF.

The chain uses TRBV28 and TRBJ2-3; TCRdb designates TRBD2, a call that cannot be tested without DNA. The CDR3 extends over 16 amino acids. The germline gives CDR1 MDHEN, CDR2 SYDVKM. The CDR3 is CASSLGSGIRTDTQYF.

The CDR3 spells CASTTSRWGLFYEQYF. The rearrangement joins TRBV28 to TRBJ2-7; TCRdb reports TRBD1, a call that lacks DNA to check it against. Germline CDR1 MDHEN, CDR2 SYDVKM. This CDR3 is built from 16 residues.

CDR3: CASSQEGTRYEQYF. The rearrangement joins TRBV3-1 to TRBJ2-7; TCRdb outputs TRBD1, but without DNA this stays unchecked. Germline V CDR1 and CDR2: LGHDT, YNNKEL (reference sequence). This CDR3 contains 14 residues.

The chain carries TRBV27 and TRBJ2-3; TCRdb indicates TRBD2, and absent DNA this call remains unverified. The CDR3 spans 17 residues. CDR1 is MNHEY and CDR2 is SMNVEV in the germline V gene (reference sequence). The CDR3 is CASSPRTGTYSTDTQYF.

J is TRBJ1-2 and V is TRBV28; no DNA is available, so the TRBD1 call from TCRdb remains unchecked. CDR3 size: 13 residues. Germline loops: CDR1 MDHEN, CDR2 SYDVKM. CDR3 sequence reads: CASSGGGGYRYTF.

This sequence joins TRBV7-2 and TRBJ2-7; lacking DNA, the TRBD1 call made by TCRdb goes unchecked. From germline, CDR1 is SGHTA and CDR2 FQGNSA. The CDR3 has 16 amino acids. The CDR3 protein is CASSFPSGGRPYEQYF.

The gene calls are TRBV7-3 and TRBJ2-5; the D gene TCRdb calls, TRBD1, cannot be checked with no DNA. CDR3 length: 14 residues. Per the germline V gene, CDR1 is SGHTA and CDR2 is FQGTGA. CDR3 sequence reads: CASSRTGGEETQYF.

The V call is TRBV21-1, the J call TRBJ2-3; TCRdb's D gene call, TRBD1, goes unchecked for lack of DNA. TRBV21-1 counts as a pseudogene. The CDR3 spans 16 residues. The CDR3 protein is CASSKGAYSGLNTQYF.

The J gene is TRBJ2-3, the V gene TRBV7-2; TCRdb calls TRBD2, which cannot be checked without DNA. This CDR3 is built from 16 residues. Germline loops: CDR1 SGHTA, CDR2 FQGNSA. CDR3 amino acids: CASTSLAGGRTDTQYF.

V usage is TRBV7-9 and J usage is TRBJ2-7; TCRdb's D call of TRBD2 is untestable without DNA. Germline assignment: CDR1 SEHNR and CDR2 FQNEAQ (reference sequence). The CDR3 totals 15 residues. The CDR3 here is CASSGTLAGTYEQYF.

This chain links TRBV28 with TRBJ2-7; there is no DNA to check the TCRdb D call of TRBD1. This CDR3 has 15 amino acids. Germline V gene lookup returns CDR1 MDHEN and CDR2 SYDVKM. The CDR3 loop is CANRTGTGGDYEQYF.

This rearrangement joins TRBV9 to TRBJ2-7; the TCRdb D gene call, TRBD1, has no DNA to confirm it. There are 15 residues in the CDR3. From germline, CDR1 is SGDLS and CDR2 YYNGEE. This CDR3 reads CASSVAGQGTYEQYF.

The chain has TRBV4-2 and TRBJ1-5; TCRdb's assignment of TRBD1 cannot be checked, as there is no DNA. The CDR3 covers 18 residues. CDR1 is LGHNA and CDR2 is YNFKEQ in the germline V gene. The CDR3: CASSQEIPWGQGNQPQHF.

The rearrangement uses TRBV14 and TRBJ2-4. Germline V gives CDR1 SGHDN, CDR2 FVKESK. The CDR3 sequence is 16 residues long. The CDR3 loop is CASSQATGLAKNIQYF.

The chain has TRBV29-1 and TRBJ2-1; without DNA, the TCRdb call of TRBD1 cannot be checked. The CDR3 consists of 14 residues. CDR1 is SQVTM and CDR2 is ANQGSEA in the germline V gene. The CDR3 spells CSADTGTGGVEQFF.

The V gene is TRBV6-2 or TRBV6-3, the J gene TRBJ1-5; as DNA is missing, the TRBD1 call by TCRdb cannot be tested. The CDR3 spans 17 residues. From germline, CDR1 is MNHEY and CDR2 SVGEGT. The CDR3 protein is CASSSPGDILANQPQHF.

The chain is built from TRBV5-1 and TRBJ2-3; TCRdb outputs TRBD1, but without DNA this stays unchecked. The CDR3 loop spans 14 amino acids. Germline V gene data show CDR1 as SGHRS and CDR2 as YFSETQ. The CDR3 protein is CGSGGGTSTDTQYF.

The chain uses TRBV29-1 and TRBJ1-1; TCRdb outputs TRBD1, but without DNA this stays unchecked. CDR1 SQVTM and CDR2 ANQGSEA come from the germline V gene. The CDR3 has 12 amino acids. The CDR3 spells CSVDQGSTEAFF.

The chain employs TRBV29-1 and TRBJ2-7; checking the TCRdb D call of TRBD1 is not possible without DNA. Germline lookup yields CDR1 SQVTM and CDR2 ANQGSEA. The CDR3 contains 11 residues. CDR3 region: CSVDRGSEQYF.

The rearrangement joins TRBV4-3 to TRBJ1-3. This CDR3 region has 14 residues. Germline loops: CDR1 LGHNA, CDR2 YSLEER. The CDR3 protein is CASSQGISGNTIYF.

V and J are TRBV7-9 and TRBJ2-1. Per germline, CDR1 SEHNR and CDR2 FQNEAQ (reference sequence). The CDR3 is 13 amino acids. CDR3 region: CASSFGRVNEQFF.

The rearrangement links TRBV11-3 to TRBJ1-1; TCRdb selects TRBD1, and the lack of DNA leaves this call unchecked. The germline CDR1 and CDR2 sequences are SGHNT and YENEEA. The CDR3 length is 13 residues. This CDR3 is CASSNQGGTEAFF.